Ten or more counts support the clone carrying this T cell receptor beta chain. Its antigen remains unknown. Sorting with CD45RO/CCR7/CD25/CD127/CD95/CD27 yielded naive, central memory, regulatory and stem-like memory CD4+ cells. This record comes from a study of beta chain features in type 1 diabetes. Turning to the study itself: Healthy donors and patients had similar age, gender and cell yields.

With 1 base removed from V and 5 bases from J, the gap between germline ends came to 8 bases. The CDR3 is made up of 13 amino acids. Germline CDR1 SGHAT, CDR2 FQNNGV. Whole-study results and caveats: For Type 1 diabetes patients, all four CD4+ subsets carried TCRB CDR3s that were moderately but significantly shorter.

Reverse transcription of all isolated RNA meant that expressed TCRB transcripts were sequenced. Measured with immunoSEQ multiplex PCR; TCRdb has only the in-frame clones, and not every one. The repertoire holds about 370,000 clones, with 9.6% as singletons. V and J are TRBV11-2 and TRBJ1-1; D unclear. Sequencing was done on a sample of central memory CD4+ T cells from blood. This sequence was found in a man aged 25-45 years with type 1 diabetes. CDR3 sequence reads: CASSLVVETEAFF. The CDR3 nucleotides read TGTGCCAGCAGCTTAGTGGTGGAAACTGAAGCTTTCTTT.